This is a list of T cell receptor beta chains from one sample in a study of CD8 T cells in ankylosing spondylitis. Using its own MiXCR run on the 5' RACE reads, TCRdb lists one record per CDR3 protein. The sample consists of around 42,000 distinct CDR3 sequences, roughly 2.5% of them appearing once. Material: blood, either unsorted or a sorted T cell fraction (not recorded which). These receptor sequences come from a male donor with ankylosing spondylitis or in good health (not recorded which). The CDR3 runs from the conserved cysteine through the conserved F or W. Fields, in order: D gene, J gene, CDR3 length, clone size, V gene, CDR3 protein, CDR3 DNA. D genes are given only for firm matches. Size values are once, few and many counts, or a class for expanded clones, and some rows have none.

TRBD1,TRBJ1-2,15,.,TRBV9,CASSQSTGTVYGYTF,TGTGCCAGCAGCCAATCAACCGGGACAGTCTATGGCTACACCTTC
.,TRBJ2-3,16,many,TRBV9,CASSVVGRTSTDTQYF,TGTGCCAGCAGCGTAGTGGGACGGACTAGCACAGATACGCAGTATTTT
TRBD1,TRBJ2-2,17,many,TRBV9,CASSSRGQGLRTGELFF,TGTGCCAGCAGCTCACGTGGACAGGGGTTACGCACCGGGGAGCTGTTTTTT
TRBD1,TRBJ2-2,16,few,TRBV9,CASSTRQGANTGELFF,TGTGCCAGCAGCACCCGACAGGGCGCGAACACCGGGGAGCTGTTTTTT
.,TRBJ2-3,14,many,TRBV9,CASSVGGVTDTQYF,TGTGCCAGCAGCGTGGGCGGGGTCACAGATACGCAGTATTTT
.,TRBJ2-3,15,many,TRBV9,CASSVIPADTDTQYF,TGTGCCAGCAGCGTAATACCGGCGGACACAGATACGCAGTATTTT
.,TRBJ2-1,16,.,TRBV9,CASSVVTGANYNEQFF,TGTGCCAGCAGCGTAGTTACCGGGGCAAACTACAATGAGCAGTTCTTC
TRBD2,TRBJ2-1,15,many,TRBV9,CASSVSSGRYNEQFF,TGTGCCAGCAGCGTATCTAGCGGGCGGTACAATGAGCAGTTCTTC
.,TRBJ2-2,15,many,TRBV9,CASSVGLVGTGELFF,TGTGCCAGCAGCGTAGGACTAGTAGGCACCGGGGAGCTGTTTTTT
.,TRBJ1-1,16,many,TRBV9,CASSVGARTANTEAFF,TGTGCCAGCAGCGTAGGTGCTCGGACAGCGAACACTGAAGCTTTCTTT
TRBD1,TRBJ2-2,15,many,TRBV9,CASSVGDRGSGELFF,TGTGCCAGCAGCGTAGGGGACAGGGGGTCCGGGGAGCTGTTTTTT
.,TRBJ1-1,14,many,TRBV9,CASSVGHGRSEAFF,TGTGCCAGCAGCGTAGGTCACGGCCGGTCCGAAGCTTTCTTT
TRBD2,TRBJ2-1,15,many,TRBV5-8,CASSLPGLEHNEQFF,TGTGCCAGCAGCCTCCCGGGACTAGAGCACAATGAGCAGTTCTTC
.,TRBJ2-1,13,many,TRBV9,CASSVGRLNEQFF,TGTGCCAGCAGCGTAGGTAGGCTTAATGAGCAGTTCTTC
.,TRBJ2-3,16,many,TRBV9,CASSVAGVVAGDTQYF,TGTGCCAGCAGCGTAGCAGGGGTCGTAGCGGGAGATACGCAGTATTTT
TRBD2,TRBJ2-1,15,many,TRBV9,CASSRLAVSYNEQFF,TGTGCCAGCAGTCGACTAGCGGTTTCCTACAATGAGCAGTTCTTC
.,TRBJ2-1,15,many,TRBV9,CASSVSRQTNNEQFF,TGTGCCAGCAGCGTATCGAGACAGACAAACAATGAGCAGTTCTTC